The 23 T cell receptor beta chains below were found in one sample sequenced in a study of blood T cell repertoires in COVID-19. Clones were sequenced by immunoSEQ multiplex PCR, and TCRdb holds only the in-frame ones, with some missing. Seen here are about 140,000 clones, 75% to 85% observed once, and the top ten hold about 10%. The sample comprised peripheral blood. These TCRs come from a man aged 55 to 69 with active or convalescent COVID-19.

This chain joins TRBV2 and TRBJ2-3; D remains ambiguous. The CDR3 runs 14 residues. Trimming stripped 1 base from V and 5 bases from J, with 10 bases between. CDR1 is SNHLY and CDR2 is FYNNEI in the germline V gene. The CDR3 bases are TGTGCCAGCAGTGAAGGAGCTACTGGAGATACGCAGTATTTT. Translation gives CASSEGATGDTQYF. Combining the CDR3 with reference TRBV2 and TRBJ2-3 gives the whole variable domain EPEVTQTPSHQVTQMGQEVILRCVPISNHLYFYWYRQILGQKVEFLVSFYNNEISEKSEIFDDQFSVERPDGSNFTLKIRSTKLEDSAMYFCASSEGATGDTQYFGPGTRLTVL.

The gene calls are TRBV12-5 and TRBJ1-2; 10 bases align to TRBD1. This CDR3 is 15 amino acids long. Per germline, CDR1 LGHNT and CDR2 FRNRAP. The J segment lost 8 bases and the V segment lost 6 bases, leaving 12 bases of the junction unmatched. CDR3 protein: CASGLRGQGERGYTF. CDR3 bases: TGTGCTAGTGGCCTTCGAGGACAGGGGGAACGAGGCTACACCTTC.

This rearrangement joins TRBV5-5 to TRBJ1-5; D is possibly TRBD1 (5 bases). This CDR3 spans 13 amino acids. CDR1 and CDR2 from the germline V gene are SGHKS and YYEKEE (reference sequence). V gave up 1 base and J gave up 8 bases, with 10 bases separating them. CDR3 amino acids: CASSLPPGEPQHF. CDR3 sequence (DNA): TGTGCCAGCAGCTTGCCCCCGGGGGAGCCCCAGCATTTT. The full variable domain, in which reference TRBV5-5 and TRBJ1-5 provide the parts outside the CDR3, is DAGVTQSPTHLIKTRGQQVTLRCSPISGHKSVSWYQQVLGQGPQFIFQYYEKEERGRGNFPDRFSARQFPNYSSELNVNALLLGDSALYLCASSLPPGEPQHFGDGTRLSIL.

This chain connects TRBV6-5 to TRBJ1-4; D remains unclear. This CDR3 has 16 residues. The V gene lost 4 bases and the J gene lost 4 bases, with 16 bases spanning the gap. The germline CDR1 and CDR2 sequences are MNHEY and SVGAGI. The CDR3 DNA reads as TGTGCCAGCAGTTTAACCCCGAGACTTGGTAATGAAAAACTGTTTTTT. Protein sequence: CASSLTPRLGNEKLFF.

The chain links TRBV15 to TRBJ2-2; 11 bases line up with TRBD2. CDR3 length equals 19 residues. Germline V CDR1 and CDR2: LNHNV, YYDKDF (reference sequence). With V trimmed by 0 bases and J by 0 bases, 6 bases remained unmatched. The CDR3 loop reads CATSRDPLAGGANTGELFF. Here the CDR3 DNA reads TGTGCCACCAGCAGAGATCCCCTAGCGGGAGGTGCGAACACCGGGGAGCTGTTTTTT.

The chain links TRBV2 to TRBJ2-7; a weak D match, TRBD2 (6 bases). The length of the CDR3 is 15 residues. Germline lookup yields CDR1 SNHLY and CDR2 FYNNEI. V shed 4 bases and J shed 2 bases, with 15 bases lying between them. CDR3 DNA sequence: TGTGCCAGCAGTGGCGGGGCAGCGCTGACCTACGAGCAGTACTTC. It encodes CASSGGAALTYEQYF. Full variable domain (outside the CDR3, taken from reference TRBV2 and TRBJ2-7): EPEVTQTPSHQVTQMGQEVILRCVPISNHLYFYWYRQILGQKVEFLVSFYNNEISEKSEIFDDQFSVERPDGSNFTLKIRSTKLEDSAMYFCASSGGAALTYEQYFGPGTRLTVT.

The rearrangement joins TRBV18 to TRBJ2-6, with D hard to call. Germline V gene data show CDR1 as KGHSH and CDR2 as LQKENI. The germline V and J ends were trimmed by 3 bases and 2 bases, with 5 bases remaining between them. The CDR3 sequence is 14 residues long. The CDR3 protein is CASSPSPGANVLTF. The CDR3 DNA reads as TGTGCCAGCTCACCTAGTCCTGGGGCCAACGTCCTGACTTTC.

This chain joins TRBV5-5 and TRBJ1-1, with D unresolved. This CDR3 has 13 residues. Germline V gene lookup returns CDR1 SGHKS and CDR2 YYEKEE (reference sequence). V lost 5 bases and J 3 bases, leaving 11 bases between the germline ends. CDR3: CASSSGPDTEAFF. DNA of the CDR3: TGTGCCAGCAGTTCAGGTCCGGACACTGAAGCTTTCTTT.

CDR3 region: CAWSGQGAYNEQFF. CDR3 coding DNA: TGTGCCTGGAGTGGACAGGGGGCCTACAATGAGCAGTTCTTC. V usage is TRBV30 and J usage is TRBJ2-1; 9 bases are a match to TRBD1. The length of the CDR3 is 14 residues. V was clipped by 1 base and J by 2 bases; unmatched bases: 0. CDR1 and CDR2 from the germline V gene are GTSNPN and SVGIG (reference sequence).

The gene calls are TRBV12-3 or TRBV12-4 and TRBJ2-7; unclear D gene. This CDR3 is 12 amino acids long. Trimming removed 1 base at V and 4 bases at J, with 5 bases between. CDR3 loop: CASSLGEYEQYV. In nucleotides, the CDR3 is TGTGCCAGCAGTTTAGGAGAGTACGAGCAGTACGTC.

The rearrangement joins TRBV12-3 or TRBV12-4 to TRBJ2-7, with a possible D match to TRBD2 (7 bases). The CDR3 has 13 amino acids. Between the trimmed V and J ends, which lost 6 bases and 6 bases, there was a span of 15 bases. The CDR3 nucleotides are TGTGCCAGCAGCCGTAGGGGGGGAGGCGAGCAGTACGTC. Translated: CASSRRGGGEQYV.

This clone came up many times. The chain carries TRBV3-1 (or the pseudogene TRBV3-2) and TRBJ2-1; D is unclear. The CDR3 is 18 residues long. Germline V gene data show CDR1 as LGHDT and CDR2 as YNNKEL (reference sequence). V lost 4 bases and J lost 0, with 19 bases in between. In nucleotides, the CDR3 is TGTGCCAGCAGCCGCCTCGGCGCGGAGAAAAGCTCCTACAATGAGCAGTTCTTC. Translated: CASSRLGAEKSSYNEQFF.

V usage is TRBV2 and J usage is TRBJ2-1; D remains unclear. This CDR3 has 13 residues. The germline V gene encodes CDR1 SNHLY and CDR2 FYNNEI. Between the trimmed V and J ends, which lost 7 bases and 5 bases, there was a span of 12 bases. CDR3 bases: TGTGCCAGCACAAAAACTCGGGACAATGAGCAGTTCTTC. Translating gives CASTKTRDNEQFF. The variable domain in full, with the rest retrieved from reference TRBV2 and TRBJ2-1, is EPEVTQTPSHQVTQMGQEVILRCVPISNHLYFYWYRQILGQKVEFLVSFYNNEISEKSEIFDDQFSVERPDGSNFTLKIRSTKLEDSAMYFCASTKTRDNEQFFGPGTRLTVL.

The J gene is TRBJ1-2, the V gene TRBV29-1, with 9 bases matching TRBD1. V lost 4 bases and J lost 2; bases outside the gene matches: 11. CDR1 SQVTM and CDR2 ANQGSEA come from the germline V gene. This CDR3 has 16 amino acids. The CDR3 sequence: CSVVKGQGFSNYGYTF. The CDR3 DNA is TGCAGCGTTGTAAAGGGACAGGGATTTTCGAACTATGGCTACACCTTC.

The chain carries TRBV5-1 and TRBJ1-1; 8 bases fit TRBD1. J lost 1 base, V lost 4 bases, and 3 bases had no gene match. CDR1 and CDR2 (germline): SGHRS, YFSETQ. CDR3 size: 14 residues. The CDR3 loop reads CASSQGTGNTEAFF. CDR3 in DNA: TGCGCCAGCAGCCAAGGGACAGGGAACACTGAAGCTTTCTTT.

The V and J genes are TRBV18 and TRBJ2-7; D unclear. Germline V gene data show CDR1 as KGHSH and CDR2 as LQKENI. This CDR3 region has 13 residues. V shed 3 bases and J shed 4 bases, with 10 bases lying between them. In DNA, the CDR3 is TGTGCCAGCTCACCGCCAGGAAATTACGAGCAGTACGTC. Encoded protein: CASSPPGNYEQYV.

The chain employs TRBV6-2 or TRBV6-3 and TRBJ2-7; D ambiguous. CDR1 MNHEY and CDR2 SVGEGT come from the germline V gene. V was pared by 5 bases and J by 0 bases, with 14 bases between. CDR3 length: 15 residues. In DNA, the CDR3 is TGTGCCAGCAGTCCCCTGGCACAAATCTCCTACGAGCAGTACTTC. Translating it yields CASSPLAQISYEQYF.

This rearrangement joins TRBV7-2 to TRBJ1-2; D is uncertain. V dropped 2 bases and J dropped 0 bases, with 4 bases sitting between them. The CDR3 runs 13 residues. Looked up from germline, CDR1 is SGHTA and CDR2 is FQGNSA. This chain's CDR3 is CASSLSSNYGYTF. The CDR3 bases are TGTGCCAGCAGCTTATCATCTAACTATGGCTACACCTTC.

The rearrangement uses TRBV2 and TRBJ2-1, with unresolved D. Germline assignment: CDR1 SNHLY and CDR2 FYNNEI. The CDR3 sequence is 11 residues long. V was clipped by 3 bases and J by 13 bases, with 10 bases between them. The CDR3 reads CASSDRDYQFF. The CDR3 coding sequence is TGTGCCAGCAGTGATCGCGATTACCAGTTCTTC.

The chain links TRBV21-1 to TRBJ2-7; the table's D call of TRBD1 was not tested on the DNA. TRBV21-1 is assigned pseudogene status. CDR3 size: 14 residues. The CDR3 spells CASSPLDTYYEQYV. CDR3 in DNA: TGTGCCAGCAGCCCTCTCGACACCTACTACGAGCAGTACGTC.

In DNA form, the CDR3 reads TGTGCCAGCAGAATGGGGGCTAGCGGATCCTACGAGCAGTACGTC. Translation: CASRMGASGSYEQYV. The chain combines TRBV6-6 with TRBJ2-7, with a possible D match to TRBD2 (7 bases). Germline assignment: CDR1 MNHNY and CDR2 SVGAGI (reference sequence). CDR3 length: 15 amino acids. The germline V and J ends were trimmed by 6 bases and 1 base, with 16 bases remaining between them.

This clone turned up a few times. The chain recombines TRBV7-9 with TRBJ1-2, with D unclear. V lost 3 bases to trimming and J lost 7 bases, with 12 bases between them. From germline, CDR1 is SEHNR and CDR2 FQNEAQ (reference sequence). The CDR3 totals 13 residues. The CDR3 coding sequence is TGTGCCAGCAGCTTCCTGGCCCAGGTTGGCTACACCTTC. As protein: CASSFLAQVGYTF.

The chain carries TRBV5-1 and TRBJ1-1; 7 nucleotides agree with TRBD1. Germline V gives CDR1 SGHRS, CDR2 YFSETQ. The CDR3 has 13 residues. With 4 bases clipped from V and 8 bases from J, the junction kept 8 bases outside the gene matches. The CDR3 region has the DNA TGCGCCAGCAGCAGGGACAGCCAAATGGAAGCTTTCTTT. It translates to CASSRDSQMEAFF.